These T cell receptor beta chains were read from a single sample in a study of cytomegalovirus exposure and HLA in healthy donors. Generated by immunoSEQ multiplex PCR, the TCRdb table keeps only in-frame clones and is missing some. The table records about 150,000 clones, approximately 80% of them present only once. Sequences were obtained from PBMCs. These receptors were obtained from a woman aged 40 to 50 in good health and CMV-seropositive. CDR3s include the opening cysteine and the closing phenylalanine or tryptophan. A D gene is named only where the DNA matches it firmly. Only some rows state a clone size, as once, few, many or a class for expanded clones.

V gene	D gene	clone size	J gene	CDR3 protein	CDR3 DNA
TRBV6-4	NA	once	TRBJ1-1	CASSESSLDRNTEAFF	TGTGCCAGCAGTGAATCATCTTTGGACAGGAACACTGAAGCTTTCTTT
TRBV5-5	NA	NA	TRBJ2-3	CASSLGHLGADTQYF	TGTGCCAGCAGCTTAGGACACCTTGGCGCAGATACGCAGTATTTT
TRBV30	NA	NA	TRBJ1-1	CAWEFGGVGNTEAFF	TGTGCCTGGGAATTCGGAGGGGTCGGGAACACTGAAGCTTTCTTT
TRBV5-1	TRBD2	once	TRBJ2-5	CASSQAPAGSLGETQYF	TGCGCCAGCAGCCAAGCCCCAGCGGGGTCCCTAGGGGAGACCCAGTACTTC
TRBV9	TRBD1	few	TRBJ2-1	CASSVVGTEGYEQFF	TGTGCCAGCAGCGTAGTTGGGACAGAGGGCTATGAGCAGTTCTTC
TRBV19	NA	NA	TRBJ1-1	CASSMGSAEAFF	TGTGCCAGTAGTATGGGGAGTGCTGAAGCTTTCTTT
TRBV28	NA	NA	TRBJ1-1	CASSTRVWENTEAFF	TGTGCCAGCAGTACCAGGGTATGGGAGAACACTGAAGCTTTCTTT
TRBV28	TRBD2	NA	TRBJ2-3	CASSLSIPRTSGRVNTQYF	TGTGCCAGCAGTCTTTCGATCCCGCGGACTAGCGGGAGAGTGAATACGCAGTATTTT
TRBV6-6	NA	NA	TRBJ1-3	CASSYGTRRNTIYF	TGTGCCAGCAGTTACGGGACAAGGAGAAACACCATATATTTT
TRBV7-8	TRBD1	NA	TRBJ2-6	CASSPFPGTGVSGANVLTF	TGTGCCAGCAGCCCGTTTCCCGGGACAGGGGTCTCCGGGGCCAACGTCCTGACTTTC
TRBV5-1	TRBD1	NA	TRBJ1-4	CASSQDRGGGEKLFF	TGCGCCAGCAGCCAAGACAGGGGTGGAGGTGAAAAACTGTTTTTT
TRBV2	NA	NA	TRBJ2-5	CASRSDGQETQYF	TGTGCCAGCAGAAGCGACGGACAAGAGACCCAGTACTTC
TRBV6-1	TRBD2	NA	TRBJ2-7	CASRGSGRFFEEQYF	TGTGCCAGCAGGGGAAGCGGGAGATTCTTTGAGGAGCAGTACTTC
TRBV4-2	NA	NA	TRBJ2-1	CASSQDVTFTYNEQFF	TGTGCCAGCAGCCAAGATGTGACTTTCACCTACAATGAGCAGTTCTTC
TRBV5-5	NA	NA	TRBJ2-7	CASHDRDSHLKQYF	TGTGCCAGCCATGACCGGGACTCCCATCTGAAGCAGTACTTC
TRBV5-6	NA	NA	TRBJ2-7	CASSLGLPTYEQYF	TGTGCCAGCAGCTTGGGACTACCGACCTACGAGCAGTACTTC
TRBV15	NA	NA	TRBJ1-5	CATSRGTGGNQPQHF	TGTGCCACCAGCAGAGGGACGGGGGGCAATCAGCCCCAGCATTTT
TRBV6-5	TRBD1	NA	TRBJ2-1	CASRDRVDEQFF	TGTGCCAGCAGGGACAGGGTTGATGAGCAGTTCTTC
TRBV18	NA	NA	TRBJ1-3	CASSQTPAGAGNTIYF	TGTGCCAGCTCACAAACACCAGCAGGGGCTGGAAACACCATATATTTT
TRBV6-5	NA	NA	TRBJ1-6	CASTGQPTYNSPLHF	TGTGCCAGCACCGGACAGCCAACATATAATTCACCCCTCCACTTT
TRBV9	NA	once	TRBJ2-7	CASSPTAGASSYEQYF	TGTGCCAGCAGCCCGACGGCGGGGGCGAGCTCCTACGAGCAGTACTTC
TRBV11-2	NA	NA	TRBJ2-7	CASTEGGVGDYEQYF	TGTGCCAGCACCGAAGGGGGGGTGGGTGACTACGAGCAGTACTTC
TRBV13	NA	NA	TRBJ2-2	CASSPGSRVTGELFF	TGTGCCAGCAGTCCAGGGTCAAGGGTCACCGGGGAGCTGTTTTTT
TRBV7-9	TRBD1	NA	TRBJ1-1	CASSLGTGKKGFF	TGTGCCAGCAGCTTAGGGACAGGCAAGAAGGGTTTCTTT
TRBV28	TRBD1	NA	TRBJ1-4	CASSFRQGVNEKLFF	TGTGCCAGCAGTTTTCGACAGGGCGTCAATGAAAAACTGTTTTTT
TRBV27	TRBD2	NA	TRBJ2-5	CASSFFASGSGETQYF	TGTGCCAGCAGTTTTTTCGCTAGCGGGAGTGGAGAGACCCAGTACTTC
TRBV5-1	TRBD2	NA	TRBJ2-1	CASTFGTSGYNEQFF	TGCGCCAGCACATTCGGGACTAGCGGGTACAATGAGCAGTTCTTC
TRBV18	NA	few	TRBJ1-3	CASSPWTVTGNTIYF	TGTGCCAGCTCACCCTGGACAGTTACTGGAAACACCATATATTTT
TRBV19	TRBD2	NA	TRBJ2-3	CASSIGAGTSGDTQYF	TGTGCCAGTAGTATCGGGGCCGGGACTAGCGGAGATACGCAGTATTTT
TRBV7-2	NA	NA	TRBJ2-2	CASRSGEALGTGELFF	TGTGCCAGCAGGTCGGGGGAGGCGTTGGGCACCGGGGAGCTGTTTTTT
TRBV5-1	NA	NA	TRBJ2-5	CASSPGGQETQYF	TGCGCCAGCAGCCCTGGCGGGCAAGAGACCCAGTACTTC
TRBV7-9	NA	few	TRBJ2-1	CASTLGLDEQFF	TGTGCCAGCACCCTCGGGTTGGATGAGCAGTTCTTC
TRBV10-3	TRBD1	NA	TRBJ2-1	CAISAGTGLSSYNEQFF	TGTGCCATCAGTGCTGGGACAGGTTTAAGCTCCTACAATGAGCAGTTCTTC
TRBV7-8	NA	NA	TRBJ1-2	CASSPAQGTYGYTF	TGTGCCAGCAGCCCCGCCCAGGGGACCTATGGCTACACCTTC
TRBV5-1	TRBD1	NA	TRBJ1-4	CASSLDGGQGEKLFF	TGCGCCAGCAGCTTGGACGGGGGACAGGGAGAAAAACTGTTTTTT
TRBV2	TRBD1	NA	TRBJ1-5	CASSEGTGGPQHF	TGTGCCAGCAGTGAAGGCACAGGGGGGCCCCAGCATTTT
TRBV15	NA	NA	TRBJ2-2	CATRQGKNTGELFF	TGTGCCACGCGGCAAGGAAAGAACACCGGGGAGCTGTTTTTT
TRBV6-5	TRBD2	NA	TRBJ2-7	CASNRGGAYEQYF	TGTGCCAGCAACCGGGGAGGGGCCTACGAGCAGTACTTC
TRBV6-1	NA	once	TRBJ1-1	CASSEGTRRRDTEAFF	TGTGCCAGCAGTGAGGGGACTCGAAGGAGGGACACTGAAGCTTTCTTT
TRBV7-2	TRBD2	NA	TRBJ2-7	CASSLGLAGVVEQYF	TGTGCCAGCAGCCTGGGACTAGCGGGAGTGGTCGAGCAGTACTTC
TRBV5-1	TRBD1	NA	TRBJ2-5	CASSPDRVGRQETQYF	TGCGCCAGCAGCCCTGACAGGGTCGGAAGGCAAGAGACCCAGTACTTC
TRBV5-1	TRBD1	NA	TRBJ1-4	CASSSGDSEKLFF	TGCGCCAGCAGCTCCGGGGACAGCGAAAAACTGTTTTTT
TRBV29-1	TRBD2	NA	TRBJ2-1	CSVDGGGRIHEQFF	TGCAGCGTTGATGGTGGCGGGAGGATACATGAGCAGTTCTTC
TRBV7-9	NA	NA	TRBJ1-1	CASSLGGVDTEAFF	TGTGCCAGCAGCTTAGGGGGAGTCGACACTGAAGCTTTCTTT
TRBV30	NA	NA	TRBJ2-5	CAWSSGKTQYF	TGTGCCTGGAGTTCAGGGAAGACCCAGTACTTC
TRBV27	NA	NA	TRBJ1-1	CASSVYRNTEAFF	TGTGCCAGCAGTGTTTATAGGAACACTGAAGCTTTCTTT
TRBV10-3	NA	NA	TRBJ2-2	CAMGRRSTGELFF	TGTGCCATGGGAAGGAGGAGCACCGGGGAGCTGTTTTTT
TRBV9	NA	few	TRBJ2-2	CASSVVADPGELFF	TGTGCCAGCAGCGTAGTAGCGGACCCCGGGGAGCTGTTTTTT
TRBV30	NA	NA	TRBJ2-3	CAWSRSTDASTDTQYF	TGTGCCTGGAGTCGTAGTACAGATGCTAGCACAGATACGCAGTATTTT
TRBV27	NA	NA	TRBJ1-5	CASSPLGGADSNQPQHF	TGTGCCAGCAGTCCCCTCGGGGGAGCGGATAGCAATCAGCCCCAGCATTTT